These 22 T cell receptor beta chains were all obtained from the same sample, sequenced in a study of identical twins. Each CDR3 protein gets one entry after TCRdb re-called the 5' RACE reads with MiXCR. The sample consists of 750,000 to 950,000 distinct CDR3 sequences, 9% to 15% of them appearing once. These same records also appear under a second study, on yellow fever vaccine responses in identical twins.

Sequencing was performed on PBMCs. All receptors come from a woman younger than 35 in good health.

This clonotype was picked up many times. This chain uses TRBV24-1 with TRBJ2-1, with 11 bases fitting TRBD2. The CDR3 covers 18 residues. V was pared by 1 base and J by 3 bases, with 7 bases of the junction left unmatched. In germline, CDR1 is KGHDR, CDR2 SFDVKD. CDR3 loop: CATSDFSPTSGIYNEQFF. CDR3 nucleotide sequence: TGTGCCACCAGTGATTTTTCCCCGACTAGCGGGATCTACAATGAGCAGTTCTTC.

On this clonotype itself: A junction boundary mismatches the germline segment, possibly from a read error. The chain employs TRBV29-1 and TRBJ2-7; D remains unclear. The CDR3 length is 12 residues. Germline lookup yields CDR1 SQVTM and CDR2 ANQGSEA. CDR3 DNA sequence: TGCAGCGCTGAACCGACCGCAGGCGAGCAGTACTTC. It encodes CSAEPTAGEQYF.

This clonotype was detected a few times. The rearrangement joins TRBV3-1 to TRBJ2-5; D might be TRBD1 (7 bases). Looked up from germline, CDR1 is LGHDT and CDR2 is YNNKEL (reference sequence). V shed 0 bases and J shed 4 bases, with 15 bases lying between them. The CDR3 is 16 residues long. The CDR3 loop reads CASSQETTGRPETQYF. In DNA form, the CDR3 reads TGTGCCAGCAGCCAAGAAACGACAGGGAGGCCAGAGACCCAGTACTTC.

V usage is TRBV6-2 or TRBV6-3 and J usage is TRBJ2-1; 10 bases match TRBD1. The V gene's germline CDR1 is MNHEY and CDR2 SVGEGT. The CDR3 covers 18 residues. The trim removed 4 bases at V and 0 bases at J, leaving 9 bases unmatched. This CDR3 reads CASSSDRGAGGSYNEQFF. The CDR3 region has the DNA TGTGCCAGCAGTTCGGACAGGGGGGCGGGAGGCTCCTACAATGAGCAGTTCTTC.

This clonotype has more than one count but fewer than ten. The chain uses TRBV11-2 and TRBJ2-3; D is unresolved. With 1 base removed from V and 4 bases from J, the gap between germline ends came to 12 bases. This CDR3 is 15 amino acids long. Germline V gene sequence: CDR1 SGHAT, CDR2 FQNNGV. This chain's CDR3 is CASSLGSFGPDTQYF. In DNA, the CDR3 is TGTGCCAGCAGCTTAGGTAGCTTTGGTCCAGATACGCAGTATTTT.

The V and J genes are TRBV25-1 and TRBJ1-2, with TRBD1 matching over 11 bases. V was pared by 1 base and J by 8 bases, with 12 bases of the junction left unmatched. This CDR3 contains 17 residues. Germline V lookup: CDR1 MGHDK, CDR2 SYGVNS. CDR3 sequence: CASSEFGQGAGIEGYTF. The CDR3 DNA sequence: TGTGCCAGCAGTGAATTCGGACAGGGGGCAGGTATAGAAGGCTACACCTTC.

The chain uses TRBV5-1 and TRBJ2-7; D is unresolved. Trimming shortened V by 4 bases and J by 0 bases, and 17 bases separated the two germline ends. CDR1 and CDR2 from the germline V gene are SGHRS and YFSETQ. CDR3 length equals 16 residues. CDR3 residues: CASSPWTGPSSYEQYF. The CDR3 region has the DNA TGCGCCAGCAGCCCATGGACCGGGCCGAGCTCCTACGAGCAGTACTTC.

This clonotype has more than one count but fewer than ten. A much larger clone differs from this one at a single base, so this may be a read error. This chain uses TRBV6-5 with TRBJ2-1; D gene unclear. CDR3 length equals 11 residues. The ends were cut back, 4 bases at V and 6 bases at J, with 4 bases in the middle. Germline CDR1 reads MNHEY; CDR2 reads SVGAGI. The CDR3 here is CASSWFNEQFF. The CDR3 DNA sequence: TGTGCCAGCAGTTGGTTCAATGAGCAGTTCTTC.

This clonotype was detected ten times or more. This chain uses TRBV5-1 with TRBJ1-4; D not certain. CDR1 is SGHRS, CDR2 YFSETQ, per germline. Trimming took off 0 bases at V and 7 bases at J, with 10 bases between the two ends. The CDR3 has 14 residues. The CDR3 is CASSLGQEPEKLFF. The CDR3, as DNA: TGCGCCAGCAGCTTGGGGCAGGAGCCTGAAAAACTGTTTTTT.

This clonotype was counted at least ten times. This sequence joins TRBV12-3 or TRBV12-4 and TRBJ2-5, with 7 bases identical to TRBD1. CDR3 length: 16 residues. The V gene end was trimmed by 5 bases and the J gene end by 7 bases; junction bases not matched to a gene: 16. The CDR3 sequence: CASSPTAFQGVGTQYF. CDR3 nucleotide sequence: TGTGCCAGCAGTCCTACGGCCTTCCAGGGGGTCGGGACCCAGTACTTC.

The chain couples TRBV3-1 to TRBJ2-1; D remains unclear. V was cut by 8 bases and J by 4 bases, with 18 bases left in between. The CDR3 runs 15 residues. Per the germline V gene, CDR1 is LGHDT and CDR2 is YNNKEL (reference sequence). CDR3 in DNA: TGTGCCAGCTCTCTGACGAGAGCGAGGTACAATGAGCAGTTCTTC. This translates into CASSLTRARYNEQFF.

This clonotype was detected ten times or more. The J gene is TRBJ2-7, the V gene TRBV9, with D maybe TRBD2 (6 bases). From germline, CDR1 is SGDLS and CDR2 YYNGEE. The germline V and J ends were trimmed by 0 bases and 4 bases, with 14 bases remaining between them. The CDR3 is made up of 15 amino acids. As DNA, the CDR3 is TGTGCCAGCAGCGTAGGAACGGGAGCTGTATACGAGCAGTACTTC. It specifies CASSVGTGAVYEQYF.

This chain uses TRBV3-1 with TRBJ2-5; 9 nucleotides align to TRBD1. This CDR3 is built from 15 residues. Germline V gene sequence: CDR1 LGHDT, CDR2 YNNKEL (reference sequence). V gave up 1 base and J gave up 5 bases; unmatched junction bases: 5. The CDR3 region is CASSQGQGGTETQYF. Here the CDR3 DNA reads TGTGCCAGCAGCCAAGGACAGGGGGGTACGGAGACCCAGTACTTC.

The sample holds a few counts of this clonotype. The chain recombines TRBV20-1 with TRBJ1-2, with D possibly matching TRBD1 (6 bases). Germline V gene lookup returns CDR1 DFQATT and CDR2 SNEGSKA (reference sequence). CDR3 length: 13 residues. V dropped 7 bases and J dropped 7 bases, with 19 bases sitting between them. CDR3 nucleotides: TGCAGTGTTATGACAGGAGGGTTGAGTGGCTACACCTTC. Its translation: CSVMTGGLSGYTF.

This clonotype was detected only once. CDR3 region: CASSQDRRQGRNEQFF. For the CDR3, the DNA is TGTGCCAGCAGCCAAGACAGGAGGCAGGGGCGGAATGAGCAGTTCTTC. J is TRBJ2-1 and V is TRBV3-1; possibly TRBD1 for D (6 bases). The CDR3 is made up of 16 amino acids. The V end lost 0 bases, the J end lost 7 bases, and 16 bases lay between the germline ends. CDR1 LGHDT and CDR2 YNNKEL come from the germline V gene (reference sequence).

V usage is TRBV15 and J usage is TRBJ1-5; TRBD1 might be the D (5 bases). CDR1 and CDR2 (germline): LNHNV, YYDKDF (reference sequence). This CDR3 has 15 residues. Trimming left V 3 bases short and J 5 bases short, with 14 bases between. In DNA form, the CDR3 reads TGTGCCACCAGCAGGGTTGGGACGGGGGATCAGCCCCAGCATTTT. Translated, it gives CATSRVGTGDQPQHF. The complete variable domain, with remaining parts taken from reference TRBV15 and TRBJ1-5, reads DAMVIQNPRYQVTQFGKPVTLSCSQTLNHNVMYWYQQKSSQAPKLLFHYYDKDFNNEADTPDNFQSRRPNTSFCFLDIRSPGLGDTAMYLCATSRVGTGDQPQHFGDGTRLSIL.

This clonotype was counted a few times. The rearrangement uses TRBV24-1 and TRBJ2-3, with D possibly being TRBD1 or TRBD2 (6 bases each). The CDR3 loop spans 14 amino acids. From germline, CDR1 is KGHDR and CDR2 SFDVKD. V shed 8 bases and J shed 2 bases, with 13 bases lying between them. The DNA for the CDR3 is TGTGCCACCATGGAGGGGGGATCCACAGATACGCAGTATTTT. Translating gives CATMEGGSTDTQYF.

The chain carries TRBV28 and TRBJ2-1; D unresolved. The CDR3 is made up of 14 amino acids. Germline CDR1 is MDHEN and CDR2 is SYDVKM. Trimming pared 5 bases from V and 6 bases from J, leaving 14 bases between. The CDR3 nucleotides are TGTGCCAGCAGTCCCCTTAAGGAGTTCAATGAGCAGTTCTTC. This sequence encodes CASSPLKEFNEQFF.

V usage is TRBV4-1 and J usage is TRBJ1-6, with no clear D. The germline CDR1 and CDR2 sequences are MGHRA and YSYEKL. Trimming took off 4 bases at V and 3 bases at J, with 13 bases between the two ends. The CDR3 length is 16 residues. This CDR3 is CASSLLVADYNSPLHF. The CDR3 DNA reads TGCGCCAGCAGCCTGCTGGTGGCGGACTATAATTCACCCCTCCACTTT.

The table lists this clonotype with a few counts. This sequence joins TRBV5-6 and TRBJ2-1; no clear D gene. Germline V lookup: CDR1 SGHDT, CDR2 YYEEEE. Trimming cost V 5 bases and J 12 bases, with 15 bases left between them. The CDR3 loop spans 12 amino acids. CDR3 bases: TGTGCCAGCAGTCGACCCGTCGGTGCGCAGTTCTTC. Translation: CASSRPVGAQFF.

The CDR3 here is CASGLVLGFSYEQYF. In nucleotides, the CDR3 is TGTGCTAGTGGTTTGGTACTAGGCTTCTCCTACGAGCAGTACTTC. This rearrangement joins TRBV12-5 to TRBJ2-7; TRBD2 might be the D (5 bases). V lost 0 bases and J 0 bases, leaving 9 bases between the germline ends. The CDR3 extends over 15 amino acids. CDR1 LGHNT and CDR2 FRNRAP come from the germline V gene.

V and J are TRBV14 and TRBJ2-7, with a possible D match to TRBD1 (6 bases). CDR1 and CDR2 from the germline V gene are SGHDN and FVKESK. Trimming pared 0 bases from V and 3 bases from J, leaving 12 bases between. This CDR3 contains 15 residues. CDR3 coding DNA: TGTGCCAGCAGCCAAGATTCGGGACACTACTACGAGCAGTACTTC. It is translated as CASSQDSGHYYEQYF.